This T cell receptor (beta chain) was profiled in a study of blood T cell repertoires in COVID-19. Study as a whole: Both acute and convalescent COVID-19 samples were obtained from the United States, Italy and Spain. The cDNA or gDNA used as material had been derived from T cells, B-cell-depleted T cells, or PBMCs.

As processed by the authors: Estimation of nucleated cell counts relied on the amplification of reference gene primers. The protocol was immunoSEQ multiplex PCR, while the TCRdb copy is restricted to in-frame clones and leaves out a portion. Clone size and V and J calls were adopted from that table, with D and trimming inferred from the DNA. In the table there are roughly 100,000 clones, approximately 76% of which are singletons. V lost 6 bases and J lost 1; bases outside the gene matches: 5. The germline gives CDR1 MNHEY, CDR2 SMNVEV (reference sequence). CDR3 length equals 15 residues. The chain recombines TRBV27 with TRBJ1-4; 7 bases agree with TRBD1. Sequences were obtained from peripheral blood. The sequence came from a woman aged 70-85 years with acute or convalescent COVID-19. The CDR3, as DNA: TGTGCCAGCAGGCCCCAGGGGGTAACTAATGAAAAACTGTTTTTT. This codes for CASRPQGVTNEKLFF.